This TCR beta chain was profiled in a study of blood T cell repertoires in COVID-19 (dated by TCRdb to 2019 to 2021). Some background on the complete study: Samples from collaborators originated in the United States, Italy and Spain and spanned both the acute and convalescent phases of COVID-19. The prospective study material was composed of cDNA or gDNA derived from T cells, B-cell-depleted T cells, or PBMCs. The dataset comprised deeply sampled blood TCRbeta repertoires from subjects exposed to, actively infected with, or recovered from COVID-19. The repertoires were made available in a free public database intended to serve as a resource for research on the immune response to SARS-CoV-2. The samples were drawn from the first 160 participants of the ongoing ImmuneRACE study and from 1,254 subjects provided by 6 global collaborators. Nearly every sample came with metadata listing a de-identified subject ID, COVID-19 status, age in years and sex. Where available, HLA class I and class II types were obtained from metadata supplied by the sample provider rather than from assay-based typing.

Paper-wide results and their limitations: Clinical and demographic metadata were provided uncurated, with the amount varying by source and participant.

Whole blood was collected in K2EDTA tubes by collaborating institutions according to the institutions' own protocols. For TCRbeta analysis, collaborators shipped samples as frozen whole blood, isolated PBMCs, or DNA extracted from either of those sample types. The CDR3, cysteine through phenylalanine, is 13 amino acids long. Here the CDR3 DNA is all that survives: 39 bases in frame from base 1. In the germline V gene, CDR1 corresponds to SGHDN and CDR2 to FVKESK. Trimming removed 4 bases from V and 0 bases from J, leaving 6 bases between the germline ends. This clone appeared a single time. No antigen is known for it. The sample holds no much larger clone one base away, and base qualities are not on file. TCRbeta CDR3 regions were amplified from genomic DNA using the immunoSEQ Assay, a bias-controlled multiplex PCR. The published analysis was carried out like this. The number of nucleated cells in each sample was estimated from the amplification of reference gene primers within the assay. To quantify the absolute abundance of each unique TCRbeta CDR3 rearrangement, sequence reads were collapsed and filtered. Productive Simpson clonality was computed per sample as the square root of Simpson's diversity index over productive rearrangements. TCRdb took this table from immuneACCESS and kept in-frame rearrangements with V and J called. Such tables lack part of the clones; where checked against another copy, unresolved V genes explain under half of the gap, and the rest is unexplained. That table furnishes V, J and clone size, whereas the DNA furnished D and trimming. In all, the sample holds more than 150,000 clones, and approximately 84% of those were seen once. The ten largest clones capture 14% of the sample.

This TCR derives from a woman over 75 with acute or convalescent COVID-19. The sequence joins TRBV14 to TRBJ1-2; D gene: possibly TRBD1, on 5 matching bases. The sample taken for sequencing was peripheral blood. The CDR3 protein sequence reads: CASSRQSNYGYTF. The nucleotide sequence reads TGTGCCAGCAGCCGACAGTCTAACTATGGCTACACCTTC.